The rows below give T cell receptor beta chains drawn from one sample of a study of human T cells and chemical hapten exposure. From the RACE reads, TCRdb called clonotypes with MiXCR, one entry per CDR3 protein. The table lists about 260,000 distinct CDR3 sequences, around 9.3% of them singletons, with roughly 2.5% in the top ten. This specimen consisted of whole blood, obtained in connection with sensitization to the hapten diphenylcyclopropenone (DPC). Receptors originate from a woman in her forties with alopecia areata. Some clones in this sample may be carry-over from other donors' samples. Each CDR3 is given with its conserved first and last residue. A D gene is named only where the DNA matches it firmly. Not all rows give a size; the values are once, few, many and, for expanded clones, a class.

cdr3_length: 15
j_call: TRBJ2-7
clone_size: .
d_call: TRBD2
v_call: TRBV10-3
cdr3_nt: TGTGCCATCAGCCCTGGACTAGCGGGCCCCTACGAGCAGTACTTC
cdr3_aa: CAISPGLAGPYEQYF

cdr3_length: 15
j_call: TRBJ2-5
clone_size: few
d_call: .
v_call: TRBV24-1
cdr3_nt: TGTGCCACCAGTGATTTATGGGGGGGCAGGGAGACCCAGTACTTC
cdr3_aa: CATSDLWGGRETQYF

cdr3_length: 15
j_call: TRBJ2-1
clone_size: .
d_call: .
v_call: TRBV28
cdr3_nt: TGTGCCAGCAGTCAACACCTGAGCTCCTACAATGAGCAGTTCTTC
cdr3_aa: CASSQHLSSYNEQFF

cdr3_length: 16
j_call: TRBJ1-2
clone_size: .
d_call: .
v_call: TRBV7-9
cdr3_nt: TGTGCCAGCAGCTTAGCACAGGGCCTTACCCTCTATGGCTACACCTTC
cdr3_aa: CASSLAQGLTLYGYTF

cdr3_length: 14
j_call: TRBJ2-2
clone_size: few
d_call: TRBD2
v_call: TRBV19
cdr3_nt: TGTGCCAGTAGTACACTAGCGACTACCGGGGAGCTGTTTTTT
cdr3_aa: CASSTLATTGELFF

cdr3_length: 14
j_call: TRBJ1-1
clone_size: few
d_call: .
v_call: TRBV6-5
cdr3_nt: TGTGCCAGCAGCGGAAGGGAAAGAAACACTGAAGCTTTCTTT
cdr3_aa: CASSGRERNTEAFF

cdr3_length: 16
j_call: TRBJ2-3
clone_size: .
d_call: TRBD2
v_call: TRBV7-8
cdr3_nt: TGTGCCAGCAGCTTAGTCCGGGCGGGAGCCTCAGATACGCAGTATTTT
cdr3_aa: CASSLVRAGASDTQYF

cdr3_length: 14
j_call: TRBJ2-1
clone_size: few
d_call: .
v_call: TRBV6-5
cdr3_nt: TGTGCCAGCAGTACCTTGGCCGGAGGTAATGAGCAGTTCTTC
cdr3_aa: CASSTLAGGNEQFF

cdr3_length: 14
j_call: TRBJ1-2
clone_size: few
d_call: .
v_call: TRBV6-1
cdr3_nt: TGTGCCAGCAGTGGTGTTCAGTACAACTATGGCTACACCTTC
cdr3_aa: CASSGVQYNYGYTF

cdr3_length: 14
j_call: TRBJ2-7
clone_size: many
d_call: TRBD1
v_call: TRBV6-1
cdr3_nt: TGTGCCAGCAGAGACAGGGAAATAACTGGCGAGCAGTACTTC
cdr3_aa: CASRDREITGEQYF

cdr3_length: 16
j_call: TRBJ2-2
clone_size: few
d_call: TRBD1
v_call: TRBV5-4
cdr3_nt: TGTGCCAGCAGCTTAGGACAGGGGATCGGCACCGGGGAGCTGTTTTTT
cdr3_aa: CASSLGQGIGTGELFF

cdr3_length: 14
j_call: TRBJ2-1
clone_size: few
d_call: TRBD1
v_call: TRBV7-9
cdr3_nt: TGTGCCAGCAGCTTAAGACAGGGGTCGTATGAGCAGTTCTTC
cdr3_aa: CASSLRQGSYEQFF

cdr3_length: 16
j_call: TRBJ2-3
clone_size: few
d_call: TRBD2
v_call: TRBV6-1
cdr3_nt: TGTGCCAGCAAGAAAGGGCTCCTAGCGGGCACAGATACGCAGTATTTT
cdr3_aa: CASKKGLLAGTDTQYF

cdr3_length: 15
j_call: TRBJ2-3
clone_size: .
d_call: .
v_call: TRBV28
cdr3_nt: TGTGCCAGCCACGGAAGGGGGAGGGGCACAGATACGCAGTATTTT
cdr3_aa: CASHGRGRGTDTQYF

cdr3_length: 14
j_call: TRBJ2-7
clone_size: few
d_call: TRBD2
v_call: TRBV18
cdr3_nt: TGTGCCAGCTCATTTCCGACTAGCAAGTACGAGCAGTACTTC
cdr3_aa: CASSFPTSKYEQYF

cdr3_length: 13
j_call: TRBJ1-5
clone_size: few
d_call: .
v_call: TRBV6-2/TRBV6-3
cdr3_nt: TGTGCCAGCATGGCGGGGCGCAATCAGCCCCAGCATTTT
cdr3_aa: CASMAGRNQPQHF

cdr3_length: 16
j_call: TRBJ1-6
clone_size: .
d_call: .
v_call: TRBV12-5
cdr3_nt: TGTGCTAGTGGTCCCCTGGGGGGGCCGGTGAATTCACCCCTCCACTTT
cdr3_aa: CASGPLGGPVNSPLHF

cdr3_length: 13
j_call: TRBJ1-1
clone_size: .
d_call: .
v_call: TRBV6-5
cdr3_nt: TGTGCCAGCAGTTACGACAGGTACACTGAAGCTTTCTTT
cdr3_aa: CASSYDRYTEAFF